The 32 T cell receptor beta chains listed next were all sequenced from one sample in a study of T-cell memory formation after mild COVID-19. A single record per CDR3 protein comes from TCRdb applying MiXCR to the 5' RACE reads. In the table there are roughly 250,000 distinct CDR3 sequences, about 16% of which are singletons. Sequenced input: PBMCs or a T cell subset sorted from them (not recorded which). These receptors were obtained from a man younger than 35 who had mild COVID-19 (a few samples of this study predate the infection). Cell type and time point are not known.

The chain combines TRBV20-1 with TRBJ1-1; 7 bases agree with TRBD1. Trimming at V came to 5 bases and at J to 1 base, leaving 7 bases not matched to a gene. This CDR3 has 14 amino acids. Per the germline V gene, CDR1 is DFQATT and CDR2 is SNEGSKA (reference sequence). The CDR3 DNA sequence: TGCAGTGCTCCCTCCGGGACAGCGAACACTGAAGCTTTCTTT. It is translated as CSAPSGTANTEAFF.

The V call is TRBV7-2, the J call TRBJ2-5, with no clear D. Germline V gene lookup returns CDR1 SGHTA and CDR2 FQGNSA. This CDR3 spans 15 amino acids. V was clipped by 6 bases and J by 4 bases, with 18 bases between them. This chain's CDR3 is CASSPSGPTGETQYF. CDR3 in DNA: TGTGCCAGCAGTCCATCCGGACCGACTGGAGAGACCCAGTACTTC.

This clonotype was observed a few times. V gene TRBV7-2 combines with J gene TRBJ2-5; D not certain. Trimming cost V 7 bases and J 0 bases, with 9 bases left between them. CDR3 length: 13 amino acids. Germline-derived CDR1 and CDR2 are SGHTA and FQGNSA. The CDR3 here is CASTRGYQETQYF. The CDR3 bases are TGTGCCAGCACAAGAGGTTACCAAGAGACCCAGTACTTC.

This sequence joins TRBV29-1 and TRBJ2-1; TRBD2 agrees at 7 bases. The CDR3 contains 13 residues. Germline V gives CDR1 SQVTM, CDR2 ANQGSEA. V lost 6 bases and J lost 7; bases outside the gene matches: 9. CDR3 in amino acids: CSVYSWGGNEQFF. CDR3 coding DNA: TGCAGCGTCTACTCATGGGGAGGGAATGAGCAGTTCTTC.

This clonotype was observed a few times. The chain carries TRBV4-3 and TRBJ1-5; D unresolved. The CDR3 spans 15 residues. Trimming cost V 4 bases and J 2 bases, with 12 bases left between them. Germline CDR1 reads LGHNA; CDR2 reads YSLEER. The CDR3 loop is CASSPEPYRNQPQHF. The CDR3 DNA reads as TGCGCCAGCAGCCCCGAACCCTACCGCAATCAGCCCCAGCATTTT.

This chain connects TRBV6-5 to TRBJ2-6; perhaps D is TRBD1 or TRBD2 (5 bases each). The germline V gene encodes CDR1 MNHEY and CDR2 SVGAGI. This CDR3 has 17 amino acids. V gave up 1 base and J gave up 3 bases, with 13 bases separating them. The CDR3 DNA follows: TGTGCCAGCAGTTACTTCGGTCGAGGGGATGGGGCCAACGTCCTGACTTTC. Translating it yields CASSYFGRGDGANVLTF.

The chain joins TRBV7-2 to TRBJ1-2; D is ambiguous. The CDR3 runs 15 residues. V lost 2 bases to trimming and J lost 6 bases, with 16 bases between them. Per the germline V gene, CDR1 is SGHTA and CDR2 is FQGNSA. The DNA for the CDR3 is TGTGCCAGCAGCTTATGGGTAACAGCCCCCGATGGCTACACCTTC. It is translated as CASSLWVTAPDGYTF.

This clonotype has a count of ten or more. The rearrangement links TRBV6-1 to TRBJ2-5; TRBD1 aligns across 8 bases. V gave up 8 bases and J gave up 3 bases; unmatched junction bases: 5. The CDR3 covers 13 residues. Germline V CDR1 and CDR2: MNHNS, SASEGT. This chain's CDR3 is CASLRTGKETQYF. The DNA of the CDR3 is TGTGCCAGCCTCCGGACAGGGAAAGAGACCCAGTACTTC.

In nucleotides, the CDR3 is TGCGCCAGCACCTTCGGACAGGGTTTGGTACCCAGCCAAGAGACCCAGTACTTC. Its translation: CASTFGQGLVPSQETQYF. The rearrangement uses TRBV5-1 and TRBJ2-5; 8 bases fit TRBD1. CDR1 is SGHRS, CDR2 YFSETQ, per germline. The J segment lost 1 base and the V segment lost 6 bases, leaving 17 bases of the junction unmatched. The CDR3 loop spans 18 amino acids.

This clonotype was seen ten or more times. This chain links TRBV5-1 with TRBJ2-3, with D unclear. The CDR3 runs to 13 residues. Germline V gene lookup returns CDR1 SGHRS and CDR2 YFSETQ. V lost 1 base and J 9 bases, leaving 12 bases between the germline ends. Here the CDR3 DNA reads TGCGCCAGCAGCTTGATCAGGCCGGAAACGCAGTATTTT. Translated: CASSLIRPETQYF.

This clonotype was seen only a few times. The rearrangement links TRBV20-1 to TRBJ2-1; no clear D gene. This CDR3 spans 12 amino acids. The germline V gene encodes CDR1 DFQATT and CDR2 SNEGSKA (reference sequence). V lost 7 bases to trimming and J lost 8 bases, with 15 bases between them. This CDR3 is CSGAAYVDEQFF. The DNA of the CDR3 is TGCAGTGGGGCAGCCTATGTTGATGAGCAGTTCTTC.

This clonotype was picked up many times. J is TRBJ2-7 and V is TRBV6-5; D remains ambiguous. The CDR3 spans 17 residues. Trimming took 0 bases from V and 3 from J, leaving 18 bases between them. The germline V gene encodes CDR1 MNHEY and CDR2 SVGAGI. The CDR3 DNA sequence: TGTGCCAGCAGTTACTCCCCCGGACCGGCTGAACACTACGAGCAGTACTTC. It codes for CASSYSPGPAEHYEQYF.

There are a few counts of this clonotype. The chain joins TRBV6-6 to TRBJ1-6; 9 bases map to TRBD1. The CDR3 runs 16 residues. Germline V gene lookup returns CDR1 MNHNY and CDR2 SVGAGI (reference sequence). The junction had 8 bases not matched to a gene; V was cut back by 2 bases and J by 9 bases. The CDR3 is CASSYGTGTRSSPLHF. CDR3 DNA: TGTGCCAGCAGTTACGGGACAGGGACCCGGAGTTCACCCCTCCACTTT.

V usage is TRBV11-2 and J usage is TRBJ1-3; 8 bases fit TRBD1. The germline V gene has CDR1 SGHAT and CDR2 FQNNGV. The V segment lost 4 bases and the J segment 1 base; nucleotides outside the gene matches: 3. This CDR3 spans 15 amino acids. CDR3 DNA: TGTGCCAGCAGCTCGGACAGGGCATCTGGAAACACCATATATTTT. Its protein product is CASSSDRASGNTIYF.

This clonotype was seen at least ten times. The chain employs TRBV20-1 and TRBJ2-5; no reliable D call. CDR1 and CDR2 (germline): DFQATT, SNEGSKA (reference sequence). The V end was cut by 0 bases, the J end by 5 bases, with 19 bases between. The CDR3 totals 16 residues. The DNA for the CDR3 is TGCAGTGCTAGAGATCGGTGGTTTTTGGCGCGGGAGACCCAGTACTTC. Amino acids: CSARDRWFLARETQYF.

The chain is built from TRBV6-5 and TRBJ2-7, with 9 positions matching TRBD2. Trimming took 2 bases from V and 4 from J; bases not matched to a gene: 6. Germline V gene data show CDR1 as MNHEY and CDR2 as SVGAGI. The CDR3 has 15 residues. The DNA of the CDR3 is TGTGCCAGCAGTTACGGTGGCGGGGGGGATTACGAGCAGTACTTC. This encodes CASSYGGGGDYEQYF.

This clonotype was observed a few times. This chain connects TRBV2 to TRBJ2-5; weak D call: TRBD2 (6 bases). Germline V gives CDR1 SNHLY, CDR2 FYNNEI. V lost 2 bases to trimming and J lost 5 bases, with 12 bases between them. The CDR3 spans 14 residues. CDR3 in DNA: TGTGCCAGCAGTGAAAGTCGTCTAGCGGAGACCCAGTACTTC. It is translated as CASSESRLAETQYF.

The sample holds a few counts of this clonotype. The rearrangement links TRBV15 to TRBJ1-1; D possibly corresponds to TRBD1 (6 bases). The V and J ends lost 5 bases and 3 bases respectively, with 10 bases between them. Germline V lookup: CDR1 LNHNV, CDR2 YYDKDF (reference sequence). This CDR3 comprises 13 residues. In nucleotides, the CDR3 is TGTGCCACCAGCTCACAGGGTGACACTGAAGCTTTCTTT. Translated: CATSSQGDTEAFF.

The chain recombines TRBV3-1 with TRBJ2-2; D remains unclear. V was pared by 1 base and J by 4 bases, with 7 bases between. Germline CDR1 and CDR2: LGHDT and YNNKEL (reference sequence). The CDR3 length is 14 residues. CDR3 bases: TGTGCCAGCAGCCAAGTTGGGTCCACCGGGGAGCTGTTTTTT. The encoded protein is CASSQVGSTGELFF.

There are many counts of this clonotype. The chain couples TRBV24-1 to TRBJ1-4; D may be TRBD1 (6 bases). CDR3 length: 16 amino acids. V was trimmed by 4 bases and J by 8 bases, leaving 19 bases between them. Germline assignment: CDR1 KGHDR and CDR2 SFDVKD. The CDR3 DNA reads as TGTGCCACCAGTGAGGGAAGCAGGGGTGACGGAGAAAAACTGTTTTTT. Its protein is CATSEGSRGDGEKLFF.

The chain carries TRBV7-2 and TRBJ2-2; 12 bases fit TRBD2. Per germline, CDR1 SGHTA and CDR2 FQGNSA. Trimming removed 2 bases from V and 6 bases from J; junction bases left unmatched: 1. There are 15 residues in the CDR3. The CDR3 spells CASSLTSGGPGELFF. The CDR3, as DNA: TGTGCCAGCAGCTTAACTAGCGGGGGGCCCGGGGAGCTGTTTTTT.

This clonotype appeared many times. The rearrangement uses TRBV7-2 and TRBJ2-7; 7 positions agree with TRBD1. The V gene end was trimmed by 0 bases and the J gene end by 6 bases; junction bases not matched to a gene: 8. The CDR3 has 15 residues. Per the germline V gene, CDR1 is SGHTA and CDR2 is FQGNSA. CDR3 residues: CASSLALGQVREQYF. The CDR3 nucleotides read TGTGCCAGCAGCTTAGCCCTCGGACAGGTCCGCGAGCAGTACTTC.

This clonotype was seen a handful of times. The rearrangement joins TRBV3-1 to TRBJ2-7; D is possibly TRBD1 (6 bases). V was clipped by 0 bases and J by 6 bases, with 9 bases between them. Germline-derived CDR1 and CDR2 are LGHDT and YNNKEL (reference sequence). The CDR3 runs to 13 residues. The DNA of the CDR3 is TGTGCCAGCAGCCAAGAGGGACAAGGCGAGCAGTACGTC. This translates into CASSQEGQGEQYV.

The V call is TRBV28, the J call TRBJ1-2; no clear D. The CDR3 runs to 12 residues. Germline CDR1 and CDR2: MDHEN and SYDVKM. V was clipped by 5 bases and J by 5 bases, with 9 bases between them. The CDR3 region has the DNA TGTGCCAGCAGTGATCCCGGTTATGGCTACACCTTC. Translation gives CASSDPGYGYTF.

In this sample, this clonotype turned up a few times. The rearrangement links TRBV5-1 to TRBJ2-6; TRBD1 matches 7 bases. The CDR3 totals 18 residues. Per the germline V gene, CDR1 is SGHRS and CDR2 is YFSETQ. Trimming removed 4 bases from V and 0 bases from J; junction bases left unmatched: 10. Here the CDR3 DNA reads TGCGCCAGCAGCCCAATGGACAGGACAATCTCTGGGGCCAACGTCCTGACTTTC. Translation gives CASSPMDRTISGANVLTF.

This clonotype has a handful of counts. The V call is TRBV3-1, the J call TRBJ1-5; the D gene is possibly TRBD1 (5 bases). The germline gives CDR1 LGHDT, CDR2 YNNKEL (reference sequence). The CDR3 spans 15 residues. V lost 0 bases and J lost 6, with 12 bases in between. CDR3 sequence: CASSQDAGLGQPQHF. CDR3 coding DNA: TGTGCCAGCAGCCAAGATGCAGGGCTCGGTCAGCCCCAGCATTTT.

This chain connects TRBV12-3 or TRBV12-4 to TRBJ1-1, with D possibly TRBD1 on 6 matching bases. CDR3 length: 14 amino acids. V lost 5 bases and J lost 1, with 11 bases in between. This CDR3 is CASSKGQQNTEAFF. CDR3 nucleotide sequence: TGTGCCAGCAGTAAGGGACAACAGAACACTGAAGCTTTCTTT.

The chain couples TRBV19 to TRBJ1-5, with D maybe TRBD1 (5 bases). There are 13 residues in the CDR3. Germline V gives CDR1 LNHDA, CDR2 SQIVND (reference sequence). With 4 bases removed from V and 5 bases from J, the gap between germline ends came to 9 bases. CDR3 in amino acids: CASSRGLDQPQHF. DNA for the CDR3: TGTGCCAGTAGTAGGGGGTTAGATCAGCCCCAGCATTTT.

J is TRBJ2-1 and V is TRBV7-2; TRBD2 aligns across 10 bases. V was clipped by 1 base and J by 8 bases; unmatched bases: 8. The CDR3 has 16 residues. Germline loops: CDR1 SGHTA, CDR2 FQGNSA. CDR3 sequence reads: CASSLVPAGGQDEQFF. DNA of the CDR3: TGTGCCAGCAGCTTAGTACCAGCGGGGGGGCAAGATGAGCAGTTCTTC.

The V call is TRBV12-3 or TRBV12-4, the J call TRBJ2-5; weak D call: TRBD1 (5 bases). V shed 5 bases and J shed 3 bases, with 13 bases lying between them. The CDR3 length is 14 residues. DNA for the CDR3: TGTGCCAGCAGTAACCAGGGTCGAGAAGAGACCCAGTACTTC. Amino acids: CASSNQGREETQYF.

This sequence joins TRBV2 and TRBJ1-6; possible D gene TRBD1, 6 bases. The ends were cut back, 3 bases at V and 7 bases at J, with 10 bases in the middle. Germline V gene sequence: CDR1 SNHLY, CDR2 FYNNEI. This CDR3 has 14 amino acids. CDR3 amino acids: CASSDATGNSPLHF. CDR3 coding DNA: TGTGCCAGCAGTGATGCGACAGGCAATTCACCCCTCCACTTT.

The genes are TRBV5-1 and TRBJ1-4; 10 nucleotides align to TRBD1. This CDR3 spans 15 amino acids. V was clipped by 3 bases and J by 8 bases; unmatched bases: 7. CDR1 and CDR2 (germline): SGHRS, YFSETQ. The CDR3 is CASSYDRGRREKLFF. The CDR3 bases are TGCGCCAGCAGCTATGACAGGGGGCGAAGAGAAAAACTGTTTTTT.